Sequencing of this TCR beta chain was carried out in a study of beta chain features in type 1 diabetes. Whole-study findings and limits: Among all four CD4+ subsets, Type 1 diabetes patients had TCRB CDR3s that were moderately but significantly shorter. Patients and controls would be equally affected if PCR favored shorter templates.

The CDR3 runs to 16 residues. Germline values: CDR1 SGHRS, CDR2 YFSETQ. Trimming took off 0 bases at V and 3 bases at J, with 15 bases between the two ends. Worth noting for this clone: No antigen is known for it.

Expressed TCRB transcripts were sequenced, since all the RNA that had been isolated was reverse transcribed. Libraries were prepared by immunoSEQ multiplex PCR; TCRdb keeps only in-frame clonotypes and omits some of them. The sample carries more than 140,000 clones, roughly 9.7% recorded once. The sequence was collected from a woman in her thirties or forties in good health. This sequence joins TRBV5-1 and TRBJ1-1, with D unresolved. Sequenced material: central memory CD4+ T cells from blood. The CDR3 loop reads CASSLDTARKHTEAFF. DNA of the CDR3: TGCGCCAGCAGCTTGGATACAGCCAGAAAGCACACTGAAGCTTTCTTT. The complete variable domain, with remaining parts taken from reference TRBV5-1 and TRBJ1-1, reads KAGVTQTPRYLIKTRGQQVTLSCSPISGHRSVSWYQQTPGQGLQFLFEYFSETQRNKGNFPGRFSGRQFSNSRSEMNVSTLELGDSALYLCASSLDTARKHTEAFFGQGTRLTVV.